This T cell receptor (beta chain) was recovered during a study of blood T cell repertoires in COVID-19 (dated by TCRdb to about 2020). At the level of the whole study: Samples from collaborators originated in the United States, Italy and Spain and spanned both the acute and convalescent phases of COVID-19. Where available, HLA class I and class II types were obtained from metadata supplied by the sample provider rather than from assay-based typing. Sample metadata almost always included a de-identified subject ID, COVID-19 status, age in years and sex. The repertoires were released in a freely available public database intended as a resource for research on the immune response to SARS-CoV-2. The prospective study material was composed of cDNA or gDNA derived from T cells, B-cell-depleted T cells, or PBMCs. Subjects who had been exposed to COVID-19, were actively infected with it, or had recovered from it provided the deeply sampled blood TCRbeta repertoires that made up the dataset. The samples were drawn from the first 160 participants of the ongoing ImmuneRACE study and from 950 to 1,500 subjects provided by 6 global collaborators.

The study at large found these results: Clinical and demographic metadata were provided uncurated, with the amount varying by source and participant.

Each collaborating institution followed its own protocols to collect whole blood in K2EDTA tubes. Collaborator samples were shipped for TCRbeta analysis as frozen whole blood, isolated PBMCs, or DNA extracted from either sample type. A note on this clone: This clone's antigen is unknown. No per-base quality is available; no much larger clone lies one base away.

TCRbeta CDR3 regions were amplified from genomic DNA by means of the immunoSEQ Assay, a bias-controlled multiplex PCR. Per the source publication's procedure: Nucleated cell counts per sample were estimated from amplification of reference gene primers within the assay. To quantify the absolute abundance of each unique TCRbeta CDR3 rearrangement, sequence reads were collapsed and filtered. For each sample, productive Simpson clonality was calculated by taking the square root of Simpson's diversity index across productive rearrangements. Drawn from immuneACCESS, this table holds only the in-frame rearrangements with V and J called that TCRdb kept. Clones are partly lost; checked studies trace under half to an unresolved V gene and leave the rest unexplained. Clone size and V and J calls were adopted from that table, with D and trimming inferred from the DNA. In all, the sample holds about 87,000 clones, and more than 75% of those were seen once. The top ten hold around 5% of the sample.

The CDR3 runs 15 residues from the cysteine to the phenylalanine. Only the CDR3 portion is preserved as DNA: 45 bases, with reading frame beginning at the first base. A distance of 9 bases separates the germline ends of V and J, which lose 1 base and 1 base respectively. CDR1 and CDR2 were assigned from the germline V gene (reference sequence) as SGHAT and FQDESV. Recombination connected TRBV11-1 to TRBJ2-3, with TRBD1 perhaps the D gene, on 6 matching bases. The specimen sequenced was peripheral blood. The receptor comes from a man in his forties with acute or convalescent COVID-19. The CDR3 protein is CASSLVGAGTDTQYF. The sequence in DNA is TGTGCCAGCAGCTTAGTGGGGGCGGGCACAGATACGCAGTATTTT. Here the CDR3 is joined to the reference TRBV11-1 and TRBJ2-3 genes, and the full variable domain is: EAEVAQSPRYKITEKSQAVAFWCDPISGHATLYWYRQILGQGPELLVQFQDESVVDDSQLPKDRFSAERLKGVDSTLKIQPAELGDSAMYLCASSLVGAGTDTQYFGPGTRLTVL.